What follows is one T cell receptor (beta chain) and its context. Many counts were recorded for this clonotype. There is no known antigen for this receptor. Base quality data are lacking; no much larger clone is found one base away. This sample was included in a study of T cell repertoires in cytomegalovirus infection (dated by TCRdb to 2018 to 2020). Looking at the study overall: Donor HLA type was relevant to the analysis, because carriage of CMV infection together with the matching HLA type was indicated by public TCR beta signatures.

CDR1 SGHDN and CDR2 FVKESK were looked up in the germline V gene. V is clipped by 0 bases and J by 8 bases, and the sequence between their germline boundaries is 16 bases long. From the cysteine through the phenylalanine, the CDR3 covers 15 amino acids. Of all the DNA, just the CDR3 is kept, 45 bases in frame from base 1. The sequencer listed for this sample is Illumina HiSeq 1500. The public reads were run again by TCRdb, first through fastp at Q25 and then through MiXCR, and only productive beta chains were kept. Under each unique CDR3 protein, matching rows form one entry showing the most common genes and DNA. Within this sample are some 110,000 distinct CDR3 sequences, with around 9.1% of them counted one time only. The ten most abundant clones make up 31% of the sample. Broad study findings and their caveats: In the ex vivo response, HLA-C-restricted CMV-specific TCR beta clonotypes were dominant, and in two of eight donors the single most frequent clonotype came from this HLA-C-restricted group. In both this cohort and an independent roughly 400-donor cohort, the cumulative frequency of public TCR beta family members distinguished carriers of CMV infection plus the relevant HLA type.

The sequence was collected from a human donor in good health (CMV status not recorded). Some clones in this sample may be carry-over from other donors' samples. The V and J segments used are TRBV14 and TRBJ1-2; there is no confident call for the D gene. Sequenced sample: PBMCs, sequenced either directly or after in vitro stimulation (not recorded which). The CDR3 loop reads CASSQDRRPSSGYTF. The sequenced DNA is TGTGCCAGCAGCCAAGACAGGCGACCCTCAAGCGGCTACACCTTC.